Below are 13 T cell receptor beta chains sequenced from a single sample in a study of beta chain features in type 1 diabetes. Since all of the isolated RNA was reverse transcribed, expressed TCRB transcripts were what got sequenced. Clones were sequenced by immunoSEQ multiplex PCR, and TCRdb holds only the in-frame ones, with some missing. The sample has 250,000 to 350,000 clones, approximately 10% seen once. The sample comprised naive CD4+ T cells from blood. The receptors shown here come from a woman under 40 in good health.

This chain's CDR3 is CASSPTGTGKVGYTF. The CDR3 bases are TGTGCCAGTAGCCCAACGGGGACAGGGAAAGTTGGCTACACCTTC. The J gene is TRBJ1-2, the V gene TRBV19; TRBD1 matches at 9 bases. Germline CDR1 reads LNHDA; CDR2 reads SQIVND (reference sequence). This CDR3 comprises 15 residues. Trimming removed 6 bases from V and 7 bases from J; junction bases left unmatched: 12. The variable domain in full, completed from reference TRBV19 and TRBJ1-2, reads DGGITQSPKYLFRKEGQNVTLSCEQNLNHDAMYWYRQDPGQGLRLIYYSQIVNDFQKGDIAEGYSVSREKKESFPLTVTSAQKNPTAFYLCASSPTGTGKVGYTFGSGTRLTVV.

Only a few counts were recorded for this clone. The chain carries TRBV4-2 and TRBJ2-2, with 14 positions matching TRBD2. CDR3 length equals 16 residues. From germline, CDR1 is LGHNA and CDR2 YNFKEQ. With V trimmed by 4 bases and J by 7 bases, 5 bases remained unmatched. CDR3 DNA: TGTGCCAGCAGCCTGACTAGCGGGAGGGGCGGCGGGGAGCTGTTTTTT. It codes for CASSLTSGRGGGELFF.

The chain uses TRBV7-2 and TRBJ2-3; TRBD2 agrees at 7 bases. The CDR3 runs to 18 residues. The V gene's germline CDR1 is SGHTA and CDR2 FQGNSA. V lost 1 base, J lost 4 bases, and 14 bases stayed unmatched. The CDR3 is CASSLDLARWRESDTQYF. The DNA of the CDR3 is TGTGCCAGCAGCTTAGATTTGGCTCGGTGGCGGGAGTCAGATACGCAGTATTTT.

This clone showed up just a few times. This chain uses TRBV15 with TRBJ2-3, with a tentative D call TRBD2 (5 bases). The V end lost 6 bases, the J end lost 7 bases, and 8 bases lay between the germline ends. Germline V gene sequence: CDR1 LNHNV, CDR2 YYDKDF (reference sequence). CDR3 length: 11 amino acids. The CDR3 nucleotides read TGTGCCACCAGGGACTCCTATACGCAGTATTTT. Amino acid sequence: CATRDSYTQYF.

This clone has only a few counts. CDR3 in DNA: TGTGCCAGCAGCGTAGTCGTGAGCTCCTACAATGAGCAGTTCTTC. Translation: CASSVVVSSYNEQFF. The chain links TRBV9 to TRBJ2-1; D gene uncertain. This CDR3 region has 15 residues. Deletions cut 0 bases from V and 0 bases from J, with 7 bases between. Germline-derived CDR1 and CDR2 are SGDLS and YYNGEE.

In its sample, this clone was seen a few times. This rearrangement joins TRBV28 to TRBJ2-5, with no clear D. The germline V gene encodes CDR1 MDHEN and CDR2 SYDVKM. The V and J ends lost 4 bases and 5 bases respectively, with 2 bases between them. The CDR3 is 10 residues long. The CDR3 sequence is CASSSETQYF. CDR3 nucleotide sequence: TGTGCCAGCAGTTCGGAGACCCAGTACTTC.

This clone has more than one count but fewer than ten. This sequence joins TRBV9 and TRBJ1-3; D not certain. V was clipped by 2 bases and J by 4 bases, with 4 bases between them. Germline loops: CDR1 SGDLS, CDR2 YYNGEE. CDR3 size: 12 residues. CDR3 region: CASSVPGNTIYF. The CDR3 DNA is TGTGCCAGCAGCGTTCCGGGAAACACCATATATTTT.

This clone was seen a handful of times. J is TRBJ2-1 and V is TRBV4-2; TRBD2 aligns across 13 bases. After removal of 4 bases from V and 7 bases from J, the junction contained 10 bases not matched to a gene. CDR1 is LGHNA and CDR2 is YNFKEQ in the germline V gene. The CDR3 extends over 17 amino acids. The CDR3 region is CASSPSGLAGSGNEQFF. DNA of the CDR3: TGTGCCAGCAGCCCCTCGGGACTAGCGGGATCGGGGAATGAGCAGTTCTTC.

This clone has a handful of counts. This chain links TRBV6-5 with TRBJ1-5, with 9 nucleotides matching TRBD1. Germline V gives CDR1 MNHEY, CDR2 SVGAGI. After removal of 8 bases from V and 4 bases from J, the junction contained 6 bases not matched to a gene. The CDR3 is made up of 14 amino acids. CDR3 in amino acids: CASGGQGRNQPQHF. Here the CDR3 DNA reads TGTGCCAGCGGGGGACAGGGTCGTAATCAGCCCCAGCATTTT.

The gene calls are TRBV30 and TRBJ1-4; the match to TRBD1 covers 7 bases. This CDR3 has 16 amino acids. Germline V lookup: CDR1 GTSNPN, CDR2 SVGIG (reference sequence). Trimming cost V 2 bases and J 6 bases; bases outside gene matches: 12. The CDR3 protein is CAWSRTRQGGDEKLFF. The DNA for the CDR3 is TGTGCCTGGAGTCGCACCAGACAGGGAGGTGATGAAAAACTGTTTTTT.

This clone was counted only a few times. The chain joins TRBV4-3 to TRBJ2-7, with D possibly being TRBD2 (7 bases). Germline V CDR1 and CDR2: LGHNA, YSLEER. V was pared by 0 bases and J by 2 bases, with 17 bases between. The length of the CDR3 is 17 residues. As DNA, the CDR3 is TGCGCCAGCAGCCAAGACCTATTAGGGGGGACTACCTACGAGCAGTACTTC. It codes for CASSQDLLGGTTYEQYF.

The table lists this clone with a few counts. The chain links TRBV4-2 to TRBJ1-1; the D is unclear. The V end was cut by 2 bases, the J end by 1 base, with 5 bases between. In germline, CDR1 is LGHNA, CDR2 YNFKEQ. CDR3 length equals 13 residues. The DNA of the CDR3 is TGTGCCAGCAGCCAATCCGGGAACACTGAAGCTTTCTTT. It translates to CASSQSGNTEAFF.

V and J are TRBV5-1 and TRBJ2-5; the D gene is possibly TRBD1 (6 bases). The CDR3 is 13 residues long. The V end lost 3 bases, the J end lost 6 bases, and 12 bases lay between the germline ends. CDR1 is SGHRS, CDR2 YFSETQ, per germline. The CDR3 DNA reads TGCGCCAGCAGCTCAGGGGTATTACAGACCCAGTACTTC. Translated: CASSSGVLQTQYF. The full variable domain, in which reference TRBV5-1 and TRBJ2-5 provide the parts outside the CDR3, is KAGVTQTPRYLIKTRGQQVTLSCSPISGHRSVSWYQQTPGQGLQFLFEYFSETQRNKGNFPGRFSGRQFSNSRSEMNVSTLELGDSALYLCASSSGVLQTQYFGPGTRLLVL.